The 16 T cell receptor beta chains below were found in one sample sequenced in a study of T cells expressing NK-cell markers. Each CDR3 protein gets one entry in TCRdb, which reprocessed the 5' RACE reads and gives no DNA. There are roughly 420,000 distinct CDR3 sequences in the sample, with approximately 7% held by the top ten. The specimen sequenced was blood T cells: a sorted CD56 or NKG2C T cell subset, CD4+ or CD8+ T cells, or bulk PBMC T cells (not recorded which). Receptor source: a woman aged 18 to 75 in good health.

The chain uses TRBV15 and TRBJ2-3; TCRdb gives TRBD1 as the D gene, but with no DNA this cannot be confirmed. CDR1 and CDR2 from the germline V gene are LNHNV and YYDKDF (reference sequence). This CDR3 contains 14 residues. The CDR3 region is CATSRERGADTQYF.

The chain is built from TRBV27 and TRBJ2-2; TCRdb outputs TRBD2, but without DNA this stays unchecked. This CDR3 has 14 residues. Germline CDR1 reads MNHEY; CDR2 reads SMNVEV (reference sequence). CDR3 sequence reads: CTSSRGWEAGELFF.

The chain couples TRBV20-1 to TRBJ1-6; no DNA is available, so the TRBD1 call from TCRdb remains unchecked. CDR3 length: 14 residues. Germline CDR1 is DFQATT and CDR2 is SNEGSKA (reference sequence). Here the CDR3 reads CSAIKGQHGSPLHF.

The CDR3 region is CATSRDLGGNTEAFF. The genes are TRBV15 and TRBJ1-1. CDR1 LNHNV and CDR2 YYDKDF come from the germline V gene (reference sequence). The CDR3 contains 15 residues.

This chain joins TRBV20-1 and TRBJ2-7; TCRdb returns TRBD1, unconfirmable since there is no DNA. Germline values: CDR1 DFQATT, CDR2 SNEGSKA (reference sequence). CDR3 length equals 14 residues. The CDR3 reads CSASGRKVPYEQYF.

The genes are TRBV11-1 and TRBJ2-6; TCRdb returns TRBD1, unconfirmable since there is no DNA. Germline values: CDR1 SGHAT, CDR2 FQDESV (reference sequence). This CDR3 comprises 15 residues. CDR3 loop: CASSLMGAGANVLTF.

The gene calls are TRBV5-6 and TRBJ1-1; the D call from TCRdb, TRBD1, cannot be confirmed without DNA. The CDR3 is made up of 15 amino acids. Germline V gives CDR1 SGHDT, CDR2 YYEEEE. The CDR3 region is CASSSSGGYGTEAFF.

CDR3 region: CASSHPQVTDTQYF. The gene calls are TRBV3-1 and TRBJ2-3; the D gene TCRdb calls, TRBD1, cannot be checked with no DNA. Germline V gives CDR1 LGHDT, CDR2 YNNKEL (reference sequence). The CDR3 consists of 14 residues.

This sequence joins TRBV20-1 and TRBJ2-7; without DNA, the TCRdb call of TRBD1 cannot be checked. The germline gives CDR1 DFQATT, CDR2 SNEGSKA (reference sequence). The CDR3 is made up of 14 amino acids. This chain's CDR3 is CSARQTGAPYEQYF.

The rearrangement uses TRBV10-3 and TRBJ2-2; TCRdb's D call, TRBD1, is unchecked because there is no DNA. CDR1 ENHRY and CDR2 SYGVKD come from the germline V gene. CDR3 length equals 16 residues. The CDR3 loop is CAISDAARAGTGELFF.

The chain has TRBV27 and TRBJ2-2; the D call from TCRdb, TRBD2, cannot be confirmed without DNA. CDR3 length: 18 residues. The germline CDR1 and CDR2 sequences are MNHEY and SMNVEV (reference sequence). This CDR3 reads CASSIPGLAGGGTGELFF.

The V and J genes are TRBV12-3 or TRBV12-4 and TRBJ2-3; without DNA, the TCRdb call of TRBD2 cannot be checked. CDR3 length equals 15 residues. The CDR3 loop reads CASSPQRGGTDTQYF.

The J gene is TRBJ2-5, the V gene TRBV12-3 or TRBV12-4; TCRdb names TRBD1, which stays unverified in the absence of DNA. The length of the CDR3 is 13 residues. CDR3: CASSFDSGETQYF.

CDR3 sequence reads: CASSRGANTEAFF. The gene calls are TRBV7-2 and TRBJ1-1; the TCRdb call, TRBD1, lacks DNA for checking. This CDR3 comprises 13 residues. CDR1 is SGHTA, CDR2 FQGNSA, per germline.

The rearrangement links TRBV5-4 to TRBJ1-1. This CDR3 spans 14 amino acids. Germline-derived CDR1 and CDR2 are SGHNT and YYREEE (reference sequence). The CDR3 sequence is CASIAQESNTEAFF.

The rearrangement joins TRBV6-5 to TRBJ2-7. There are 14 residues in the CDR3. In germline, CDR1 is MNHEY, CDR2 SVGAGI. The CDR3 is CASSYSTSAYEQYF.